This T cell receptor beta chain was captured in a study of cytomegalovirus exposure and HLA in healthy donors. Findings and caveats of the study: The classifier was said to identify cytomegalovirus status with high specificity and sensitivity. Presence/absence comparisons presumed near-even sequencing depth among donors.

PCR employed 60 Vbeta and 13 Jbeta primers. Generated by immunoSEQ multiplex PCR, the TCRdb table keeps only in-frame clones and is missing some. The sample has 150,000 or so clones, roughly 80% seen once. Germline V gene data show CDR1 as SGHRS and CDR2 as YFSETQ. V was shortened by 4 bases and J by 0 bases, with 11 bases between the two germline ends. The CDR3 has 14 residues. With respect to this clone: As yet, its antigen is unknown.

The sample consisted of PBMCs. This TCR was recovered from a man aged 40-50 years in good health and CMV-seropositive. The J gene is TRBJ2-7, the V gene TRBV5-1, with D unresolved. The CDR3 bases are TGCGCCAGCAGCCTATCCTCGAGCTCCTACGAGCAGTACTTC. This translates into CASSLSSSSYEQYF.